The present T cell receptor (beta chain) was sequenced within a study of liver allograft versus peripheral blood T cells. Study-level background: Intrahepatic T cell receptor repertoires from transplanted livers were compared against repertoires in recipients' peripheral blood. Whole-study results and caveats: Within liver allografts, T cell receptor repertoires were reportedly different from those in peripheral blood.

TCRdb itself ran the reads through MiXCR, one entry per CDR3 protein. Of 2,000 to 2,500 distinct CDR3 sequences in the sample, 18% were seen once. Trimming removed 4 bases at V and 7 bases at J, with 13 bases between. The CDR3 covers 13 residues. Ten or more counts support this clonotype. The target antigen is unknown. J is TRBJ1-2 and V is TRBV12-3 or TRBV12-4; no firm D call. This TCR derives from a human patient who had a liver transplant. Some of the T cells might come from the graft donor. CDR3 sequence: CASSSSGIFGYTF. The CDR3 bases are TGTGCCAGCAGTTCGTCGGGGATTTTTGGCTACACCTTC.